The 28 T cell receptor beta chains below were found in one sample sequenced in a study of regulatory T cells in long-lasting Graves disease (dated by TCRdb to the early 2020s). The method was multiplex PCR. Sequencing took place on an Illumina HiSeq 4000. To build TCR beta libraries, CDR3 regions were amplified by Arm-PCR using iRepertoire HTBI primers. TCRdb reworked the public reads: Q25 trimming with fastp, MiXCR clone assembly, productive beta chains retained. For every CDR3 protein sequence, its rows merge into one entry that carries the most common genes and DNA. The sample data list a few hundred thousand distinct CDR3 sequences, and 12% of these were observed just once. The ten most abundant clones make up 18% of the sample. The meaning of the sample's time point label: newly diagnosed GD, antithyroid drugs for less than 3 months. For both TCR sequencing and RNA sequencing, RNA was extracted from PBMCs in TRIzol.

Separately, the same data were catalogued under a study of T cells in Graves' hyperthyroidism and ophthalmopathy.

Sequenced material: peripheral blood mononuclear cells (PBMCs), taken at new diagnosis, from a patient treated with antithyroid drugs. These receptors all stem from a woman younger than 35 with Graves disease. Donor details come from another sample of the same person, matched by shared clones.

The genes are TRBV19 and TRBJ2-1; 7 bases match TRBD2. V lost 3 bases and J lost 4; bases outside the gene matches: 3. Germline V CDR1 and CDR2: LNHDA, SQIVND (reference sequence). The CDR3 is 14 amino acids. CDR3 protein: CASSIGGRYNEQFF. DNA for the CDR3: TGTGCCAGTAGTATTGGCGGGAGATACAATGAGCAGTTCTTC.

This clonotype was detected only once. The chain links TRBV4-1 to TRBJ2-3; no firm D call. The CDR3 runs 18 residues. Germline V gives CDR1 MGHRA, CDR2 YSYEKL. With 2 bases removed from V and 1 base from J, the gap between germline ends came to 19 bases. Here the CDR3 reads CASSQPSGRPARTDTQYF. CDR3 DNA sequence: TGCGCCAGCAGCCAACCCTCGGGCAGACCAGCCCGCACAGATACGCAGTATTTT.

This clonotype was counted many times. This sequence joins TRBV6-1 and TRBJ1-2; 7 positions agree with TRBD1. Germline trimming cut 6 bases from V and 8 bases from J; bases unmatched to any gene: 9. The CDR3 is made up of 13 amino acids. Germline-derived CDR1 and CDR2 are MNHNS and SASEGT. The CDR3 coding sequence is TGTGCCAGCAGCGACGGGACAGCGAAGGGCTACACCTTC. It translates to CASSDGTAKGYTF.

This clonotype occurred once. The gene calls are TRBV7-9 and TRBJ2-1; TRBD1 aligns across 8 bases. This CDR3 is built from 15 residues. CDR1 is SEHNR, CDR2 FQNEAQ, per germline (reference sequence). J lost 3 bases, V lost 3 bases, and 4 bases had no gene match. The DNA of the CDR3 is TGTGCCAGCAGCTTTGACAGGGGATACTACAATGAGCAGTTCTTC. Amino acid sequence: CASSFDRGYYNEQFF.

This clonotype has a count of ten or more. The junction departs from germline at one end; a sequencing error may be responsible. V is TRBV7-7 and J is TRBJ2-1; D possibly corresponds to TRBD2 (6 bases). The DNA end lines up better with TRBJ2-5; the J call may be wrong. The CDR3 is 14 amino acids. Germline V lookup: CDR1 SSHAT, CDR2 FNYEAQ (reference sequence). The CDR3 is CASSPTAGQETQYF. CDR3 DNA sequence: TGTGCTAGCAGCCCAACAGCGGGCCAAGAGACCCAGTACTTC.

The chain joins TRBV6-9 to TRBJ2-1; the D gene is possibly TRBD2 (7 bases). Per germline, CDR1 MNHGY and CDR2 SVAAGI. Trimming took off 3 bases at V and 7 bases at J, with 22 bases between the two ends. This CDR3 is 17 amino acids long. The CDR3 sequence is CASSYDQTGGLGNEQFF. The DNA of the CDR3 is TGTGCCAGCAGTTACGACCAGACGGGGGGCCTGGGGAATGAGCAGTTCTTC.

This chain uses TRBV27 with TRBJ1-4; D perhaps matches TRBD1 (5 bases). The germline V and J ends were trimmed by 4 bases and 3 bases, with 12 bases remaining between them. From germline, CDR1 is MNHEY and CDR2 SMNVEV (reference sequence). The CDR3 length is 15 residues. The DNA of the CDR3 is TGTGCCAGCAGTTACCTCGGCAGGGCTAATGAAAAACTGTTTTTT. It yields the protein CASSYLGRANEKLFF.

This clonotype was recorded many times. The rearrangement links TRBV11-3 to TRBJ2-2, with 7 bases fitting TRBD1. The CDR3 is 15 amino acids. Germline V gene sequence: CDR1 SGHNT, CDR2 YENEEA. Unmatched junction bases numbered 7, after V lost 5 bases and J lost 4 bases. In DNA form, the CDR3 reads TGTGCCAGCAGCCCCCGGGACAGTGGCACCGGGGAGCTGTTTTTT. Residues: CASSPRDSGTGELFF.

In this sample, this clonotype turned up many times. Here the CDR3 DNA reads TGTGCCAGCAGCCTGGCGTCAGCCTCCTATAATTCACCCCTCCACTTT. Its protein is CASSLASASYNSPLHF. The chain carries TRBV25-1 and TRBJ1-6; D is ambiguous. The CDR3 has 16 amino acids. Germline CDR1 reads MGHDK; CDR2 reads SYGVNS. Trimming shortened V by 6 bases and J by 0 bases, and 12 bases separated the two germline ends.

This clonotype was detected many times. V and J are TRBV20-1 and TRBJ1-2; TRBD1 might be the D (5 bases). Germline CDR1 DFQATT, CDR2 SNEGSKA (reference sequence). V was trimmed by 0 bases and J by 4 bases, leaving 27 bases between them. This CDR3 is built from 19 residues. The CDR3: CSARDPTRLLRGEGYGYTF. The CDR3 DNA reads TGCAGTGCTAGAGATCCCACACGCCTTTTGCGAGGGGAAGGCTATGGCTACACCTTC.

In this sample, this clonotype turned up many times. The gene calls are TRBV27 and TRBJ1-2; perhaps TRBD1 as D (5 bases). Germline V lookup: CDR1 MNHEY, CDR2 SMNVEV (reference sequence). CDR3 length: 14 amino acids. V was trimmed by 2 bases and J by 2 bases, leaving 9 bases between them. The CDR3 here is CASSLVAGNYGYTF. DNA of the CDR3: TGTGCCAGCAGTTTAGTGGCAGGGAACTATGGCTACACCTTC.

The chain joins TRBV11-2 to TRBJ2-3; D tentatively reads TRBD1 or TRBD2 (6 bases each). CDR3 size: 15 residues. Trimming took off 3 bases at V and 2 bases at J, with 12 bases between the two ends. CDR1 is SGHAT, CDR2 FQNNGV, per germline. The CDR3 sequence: CASSFRGAVTDTQYF. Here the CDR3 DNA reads TGTGCCAGCAGCTTTAGGGGGGCCGTCACAGATACGCAGTATTTT.

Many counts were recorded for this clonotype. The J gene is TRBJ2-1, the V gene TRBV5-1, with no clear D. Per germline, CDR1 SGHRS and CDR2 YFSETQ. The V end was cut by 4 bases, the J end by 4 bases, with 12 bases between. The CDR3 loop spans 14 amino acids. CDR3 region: CASSTAPSYNEQFF. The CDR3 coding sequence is TGCGCCAGCAGCACAGCCCCATCTTACAATGAGCAGTTCTTC.

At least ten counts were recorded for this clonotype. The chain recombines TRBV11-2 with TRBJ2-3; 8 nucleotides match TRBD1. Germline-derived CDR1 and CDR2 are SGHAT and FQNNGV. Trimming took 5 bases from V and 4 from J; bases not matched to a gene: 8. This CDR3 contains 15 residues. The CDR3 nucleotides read TGTGCCAGCAGCGCCGGGACAGGCGGAGCAGATACGCAGTATTTT. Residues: CASSAGTGGADTQYF.

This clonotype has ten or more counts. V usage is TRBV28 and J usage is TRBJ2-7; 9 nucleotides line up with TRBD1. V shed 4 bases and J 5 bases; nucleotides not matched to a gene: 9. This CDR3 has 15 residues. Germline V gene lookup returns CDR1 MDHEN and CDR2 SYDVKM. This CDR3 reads CASSSPGTGGDEQYF. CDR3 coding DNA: TGTGCCAGCAGTTCTCCCGGAACAGGGGGCGACGAGCAGTACTTC.

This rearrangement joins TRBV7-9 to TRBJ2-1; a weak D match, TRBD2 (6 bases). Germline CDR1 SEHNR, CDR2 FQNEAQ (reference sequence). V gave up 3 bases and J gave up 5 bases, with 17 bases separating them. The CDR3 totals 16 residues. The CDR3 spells CASSLRCVGGNNEQFF. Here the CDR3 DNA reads TGTGCCAGCAGCTTGCGCTGTGTTGGGGGGAACAATGAGCAGTTCTTC.

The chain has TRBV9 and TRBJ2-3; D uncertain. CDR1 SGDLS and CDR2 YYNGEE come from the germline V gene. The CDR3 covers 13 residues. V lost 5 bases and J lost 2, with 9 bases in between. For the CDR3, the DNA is TGTGCCAGCAGAAGTAGGGACACAGATACGCAGTATTTT. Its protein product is CASRSRDTDTQYF.

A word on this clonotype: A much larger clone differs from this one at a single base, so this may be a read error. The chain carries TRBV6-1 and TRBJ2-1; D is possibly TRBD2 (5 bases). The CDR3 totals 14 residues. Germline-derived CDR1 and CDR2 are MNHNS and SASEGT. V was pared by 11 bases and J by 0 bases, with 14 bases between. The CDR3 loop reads CAGNRGFSYNEQFF. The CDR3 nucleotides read TGTGCCGGCAACCGAGGGTTCTCCTACAATGAGCAGTTCTTC.

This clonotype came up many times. In DNA, the CDR3 is TGCGCCAGCAGCTTGGGACAGGGGCGAGAGCAGTACGTC. It codes for CASSLGQGREQYV. The V and J genes are TRBV5-1 and TRBJ2-7; 8 bases fit TRBD1. The CDR3 consists of 13 residues. After removal of 0 bases from V and 7 bases from J, the junction contained 3 bases not matched to a gene. Germline V CDR1 and CDR2: SGHRS, YFSETQ.

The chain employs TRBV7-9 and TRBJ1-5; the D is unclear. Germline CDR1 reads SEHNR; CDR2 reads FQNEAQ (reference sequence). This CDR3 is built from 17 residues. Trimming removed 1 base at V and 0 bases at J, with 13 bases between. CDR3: CASSLGSGDYSNQPQHF. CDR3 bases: TGTGCCAGCAGCTTAGGGTCCGGAGATTATAGCAATCAGCCCCAGCATTTT.

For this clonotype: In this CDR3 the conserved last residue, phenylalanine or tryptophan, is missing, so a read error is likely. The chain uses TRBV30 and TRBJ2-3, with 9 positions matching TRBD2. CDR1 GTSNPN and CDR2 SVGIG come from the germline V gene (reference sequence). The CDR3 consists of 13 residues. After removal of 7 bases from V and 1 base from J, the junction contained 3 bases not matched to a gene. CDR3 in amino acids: CASSSGGTDTQYL. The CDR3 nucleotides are TGTGCCTCGTCTAGCGGGGGCACAGATACGCAGTATCTT.

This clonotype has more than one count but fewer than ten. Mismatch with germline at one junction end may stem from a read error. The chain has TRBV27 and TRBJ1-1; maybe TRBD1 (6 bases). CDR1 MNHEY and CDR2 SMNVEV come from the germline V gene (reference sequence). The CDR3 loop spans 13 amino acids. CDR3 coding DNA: TGTGCCAGCAGTTTAATCAGGGGCCCTGAGGCTTTCTTT. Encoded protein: CASSLIRGPEAFF.

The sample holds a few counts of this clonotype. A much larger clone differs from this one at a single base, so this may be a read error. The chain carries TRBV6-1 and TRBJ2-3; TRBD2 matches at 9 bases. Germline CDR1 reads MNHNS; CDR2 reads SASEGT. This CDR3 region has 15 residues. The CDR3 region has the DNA TGTACCAGCAGTGAGACTAGCGGACACACAGATACGCAGTATTTT. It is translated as CTSSETSGHTDTQYF.

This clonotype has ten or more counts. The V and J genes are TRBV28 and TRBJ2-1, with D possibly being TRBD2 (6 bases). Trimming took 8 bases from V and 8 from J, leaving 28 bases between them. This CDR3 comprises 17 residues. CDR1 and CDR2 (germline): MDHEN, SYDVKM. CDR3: CASRQTSSGILSDEQFF. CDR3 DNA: TGTGCCAGCCGCCAAACTAGCTCCGGGATCCTCAGCGATGAGCAGTTCTTC.

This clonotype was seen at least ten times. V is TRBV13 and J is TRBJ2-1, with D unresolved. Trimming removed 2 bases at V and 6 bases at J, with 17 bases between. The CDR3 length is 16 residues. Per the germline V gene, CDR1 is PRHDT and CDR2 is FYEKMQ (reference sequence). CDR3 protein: CASSLPSLMFSNEQFF. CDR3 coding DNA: TGTGCCAGCAGCTTACCCAGCCTGATGTTTTCCAATGAGCAGTTCTTC.

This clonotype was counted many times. This CDR3 is CASSFSYASGGYTF. In nucleotides, the CDR3 is TGTGCCAGCAGTTTTTCGTACGCATCGGGTGGCTACACCTTC. The V and J genes are TRBV6-2 or TRBV6-3 and TRBJ1-2; D ambiguous. The CDR3 is 14 amino acids. The germline V gene has CDR1 MNHEY and CDR2 SVGEGT. V lost 4 bases and J 7 bases, leaving 16 bases between the germline ends.

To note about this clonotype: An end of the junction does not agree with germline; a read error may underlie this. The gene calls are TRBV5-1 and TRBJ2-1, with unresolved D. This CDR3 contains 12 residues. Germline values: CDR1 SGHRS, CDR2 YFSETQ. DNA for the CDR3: TGCGCCAGCAGCCCCACCTACAATGAGCGGTTCTTC. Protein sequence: CASSPTYNERFF. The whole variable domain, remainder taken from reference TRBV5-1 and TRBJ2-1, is KAGVTQTPRYLIKTRGQQVTLSCSPISGHRSVSWYQQTPGQGLQFLFEYFSETQRNKGNFPGRFSGRQFSNSRSEMNVSTLELGDSALYLCASSPTYNERFFGPGTRLTVL.

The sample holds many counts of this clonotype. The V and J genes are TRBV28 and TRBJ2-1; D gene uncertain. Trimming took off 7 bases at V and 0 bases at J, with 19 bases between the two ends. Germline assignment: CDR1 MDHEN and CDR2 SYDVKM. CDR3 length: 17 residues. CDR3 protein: CASISEVGKGSYNEQFF. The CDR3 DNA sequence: TGTGCCAGCATCTCCGAGGTAGGGAAAGGCTCCTACAATGAGCAGTTCTTC.